These T cell receptor beta chains were read from a single sample in a study of OX40 agonist ivuxolimab in advanced cancers. Using immunoSEQ multiplex PCR, the repertoire was profiled, and TCRdb retains in-frame clones only, with some absent. The sample has roughly 56,000 clones; approximately 80% are singletons. The source material was CD4+ or CD8+ T cells sorted from blood, sampled in a trial of the OX40 agonist ivuxolimab. Every receptor here comes from an adult with an advanced solid tumor such as melanoma, head and neck, liver or kidney cancer. Both conserved end residues are part of each CDR3. The D gene is left open where the match is weak. Not all rows give a size; the values are once, few, many and, for expanded clones, a class.

>TRBV5-1|TRBD1|TRBJ1-4|-
TGCGCCAGCAGCCTCGGACAGGCTAATGAAAAACTGTTTTTT
CASSLGQANEKLFF
>TRBV6-1|-|TRBJ2-6|-
TGTGCCAGCCGGCGGGCTGGGGCCAACGTCCTGACTTTC
CASRRAGANVLTF
>TRBV5-4|TRBD1|TRBJ2-4|-
TGTGCCAGCAGCTCCTCCGGGACAGGGGGTAATTTC
CASSSSGTGGNF
>TRBV9|-|TRBJ1-2|once
TGTGCCAGCAGCGTCCAGATCAACTATGGCTACACCTTC
CASSVQINYGYTF
>TRBV6-6|-|TRBJ1-2|-
TGTGCCAGCAGTCTGGGCAACTATGGCTACACCTTC
CASSLGNYGYTF
>TRBV19|-|TRBJ1-1|-
TGTGCCAGTAGATCCCCGACAGGCCGACGAGAGAACACTGAAGCTTTCTTT
CASRSPTGRRENTEAFF
>TRBV11-3|TRBD1|TRBJ1-2|-
TGTGCCAGCAGCTTATTCCCAGGGGGCGGCTATGGCTACACCTTC
CASSLFPGGGYGYTF
>TRBV28|TRBD1|TRBJ1-6|-
TGTGCCAGCAGCCCACCTCGTGGGACAGCAAATTCACCCCTCCACTTT
CASSPPRGTANSPLHF
>TRBV27|-|TRBJ1-4|-
TGTGCCAGCAGTTTCAGCCTTTATGAAAAACTGTTTTTT
CASSFSLYEKLFF
>TRBV6-1|-|TRBJ2-7|-
TGTGCCAGCAGTGAATTGAGCTACGAGCAGTACTTC
CASSELSYEQYF
>TRBV5-6|-|TRBJ1-2|-
TGTGCCAGCAGCGCGGTGGGCAGCAAGAACTATGGCTACACCTTC
CASSAVGSKNYGYTF
>TRBV15|TRBD2|TRBJ2-2|-
TGTGCCACCAGCAGGGGGGGACTAGCGATTATTACCGGGGAGCTGTTTTTT
CATSRGGLAIITGELFF
>TRBV7-9|TRBD2|TRBJ2-1|-
TGTGCCAGCAGCAGACGAGGACTAGCGGAGTACAATGAGCAGTTCTTC
CASSRRGLAEYNEQFF
>TRBV7-6|-|TRBJ1-5|-
TGTGCCAGCAGCGCAACAGGTTATAGCAATCAGCCCCAGCATTTT
CASSATGYSNQPQHF
>TRBV9|TRBD1|TRBJ1-1|-
TGTGCCAGCAGCGCCACCCGGGACAGGAACACTGAAGCTTTCTTT
CASSATRDRNTEAFF
>TRBV27|-|TRBJ2-4|-
TGTGCCAGCAGCTCCAAGGTTGGCGGGGTTACTAACATTCAGTACTTC
CASSSKVGGVTNIQYF
>TRBV5-6|TRBD2|TRBJ2-3|few
TGTGCCAGCAGCTTAAGTCTAGCGGGACCTACTAGCACAGATACGCAGTATTTT
CASSLSLAGPTSTDTQYF
>TRBV11-3|-|TRBJ1-1|-
TGTGCCAGCAGCCTGGAAGGAAGGACTGAAGCTTTCTTT
CASSLEGRTEAFF
>TRBV6-1|-|TRBJ2-7|-
TGTGCCAGCGGGAAGCAAACCTACGAGCAGTACTTC
CASGKQTYEQYF
>TRBV11-3|-|TRBJ1-3|-
TGTGCCAGCAGCCCCACGGGGGTCTCTGGAAACACCATATATTTT
CASSPTGVSGNTIYF
>TRBV5-1|TRBD1|TRBJ1-4|once
TGCGCCAGCAGCCCGGAGGGGACAGGGGGCTCTAATGAAAAACTGTTTTTT
CASSPEGTGGSNEKLFF
>TRBV6-5|TRBD1|TRBJ1-3|-
TGTGCCAGCAGCCCTACCCCGGACAGGGGAAACACCATATATTTT
CASSPTPDRGNTIYF
>TRBV7-9|-|TRBJ2-1|-
TGTGCCAGCAGCTTAAGAGGGGCTCGACAGTTCTTC
CASSLRGARQFF
>TRBV7-9|-|TRBJ1-2|-
TGTGCCAGCAGCCACCCTACAGGGATCTATGGCTACACCTTC
CASSHPTGIYGYTF
>TRBV9|-|TRBJ2-7|-
TGTGCCAGCAGCCCAGGGGGGACCTCGGGGGAGCAGTACTTC
CASSPGGTSGEQYF
>TRBV5-1|-|TRBJ2-7|-
TGCGCCAGCAGCTTGGCCATAACAGGGGAGGCCTACGAGCAGTACTTC
CASSLAITGEAYEQYF
>TRBV19|-|TRBJ1-1|-
TGTGCCAGTAGTATCAGACACAACACTGAAGCTTTCTTT
CASSIRHNTEAFF
>TRBV4-1|-|TRBJ1-5|few
TGCGCCAGCAGCCAAGACGGTGGACAGTATCAGCCCCAGCATTTT
CASSQDGGQYQPQHF
>TRBV19|-|TRBJ1-1|-
TGTGCCAGTAGTATCGGGGGGAAAGCTTTCTTT
CASSIGGKAFF
>TRBV11-2|-|TRBJ1-2|-
TGTGCCAGCAGCTTACAGGCAGGGCCCCCCTATGGCTACACCTTC
CASSLQAGPPYGYTF
>TRBV7-2|TRBD2|TRBJ2-3|-
TGTGCCAGCAGCTTAGTGGGGGGGTCCGTAGATACGCAGTATTTT
CASSLVGGSVDTQYF
>TRBV30|TRBD2|TRBJ2-3|-
TGTGCCTGGAGGACTAGCGGGGGGGCGCAGTATTTT
CAWRTSGGAQYF
>TRBV7-9|-|TRBJ1-2|few
TGTGCCAGCAGCTTAGCGTCAAGCTCCTATGGCTACACCTTC
CASSLASSSYGYTF
>TRBV7-6|-|TRBJ2-3|once
TGTGCCAGCAGCTTAGCGGGCCCACCCACAGATACGCAGTATTTT
CASSLAGPPTDTQYF
>TRBV9|-|TRBJ1-6|few
TGTGCCAGCAGCTCCCGTAATTCACCCCTCCACTTT
CASSSRNSPLHF
>TRBV5-1|TRBD1|TRBJ2-2|-
TGCGCCAGCAGCTTGGGACAGGGATACGACGGGGAGCTGTTTTTT
CASSLGQGYDGELFF
>TRBV2|-|TRBJ2-1|-
TGTGCCAGCAGTGTGGTCTACAATGAGCAGTTCTTC
CASSVVYNEQFF
>TRBV7-7|-|TRBJ2-5|-
TGTGCTAGCAGCTTACTAGACAGGTCGGGAGAGACCCAGTACTTC
CASSLLDRSGETQYF
>TRBV11-3|-|TRBJ2-1|-
TGTGCCAGCAGCCCGTCCCTCGAGGCTGAGCAGTTCTTC
CASSPSLEAEQFF
>TRBV11-3|-|TRBJ2-7|-
TGTGCCAGCAGCTCTGGGGGAAACTACGAGCAGTACTTC
CASSSGGNYEQYF
>TRBV25-1|TRBD2|TRBJ2-3|-
TGTGCCAGCAGTGAAGCCCCCGGGGGGGGAGTAGCAACAGATACGCAGTATTTT
CASSEAPGGGVATDTQYF
>TRBV5-1|TRBD2|TRBJ2-2|-
TGCGCCAGCAGCGCTACTAGCGAGACCGGGGAGCTGTTTTTT
CASSATSETGELFF
>TRBV2|-|TRBJ2-5|-
TGTGCCAGCAGAGTAGCTGGAGAGACCCAGTACTTC
CASRVAGETQYF
>TRBV7-2|TRBD1|TRBJ2-5|-
TGTGCCAGCAGCTCGGGATTACAGGGGAACCAGTACTTC
CASSSGLQGNQYF
>TRBV29-1|-|TRBJ1-1|few
TGCAGCGCTAGAGGGGAGATGAACACTGAAGCTTTCTTT
CSARGEMNTEAFF
>TRBV5-1|TRBD1|TRBJ1-1|-
TGCGCCAGCAGCTTAAGACAGGGGAACACTGAAGCTTTCTTT
CASSLRQGNTEAFF
>TRBV7-6|-|TRBJ2-2|-
TGTGCCAGCAGCTTAAGGGTCACCCTGAACACCGGGGAGCTGTTTTTT
CASSLRVTLNTGELFF
>TRBV7-9|TRBD1|TRBJ2-5|-
TGTGCCAGCAGCTTTCCCCCCGGACAGGGGGCCGGAGAGACCCAGTACTTC
CASSFPPGQGAGETQYF
>TRBV18|-|TRBJ1-5|-
TGTGCCAGCTCACCACAGCATAGCAATCAGCCCCAGCATTTT
CASSPQHSNQPQHF
>TRBV6-4|TRBD1|TRBJ2-2|-
TGTGCCAGCAGAGGGGACAGGGGAACCGGGGAGCTGTTTTTT
CASRGDRGTGELFF
>TRBV6-5|-|TRBJ1-2|-
TGTGCCAGCGGTACCCCTTATGGCTACACCTTC
CASGTPYGYTF
>TRBV27|-|TRBJ2-2|-
TGTGCCAGCAGTTTAATCGGGAGTGAGAACACCGGGGAGCTGTTTTTT
CASSLIGSENTGELFF
>TRBV5-1|TRBD1|TRBJ1-5|-
TGCGCCAGCAGCTTGGGTCCCGACCGACAGGGTCCGCCCCAGCATTTT
CASSLGPDRQGPPQHF
>TRBV25-1|TRBD1|TRBJ1-4|-
TGTGCCAGCAGTGATTCCGGGACAGCTACTAATGAAAAACTGTTTTTT
CASSDSGTATNEKLFF
>TRBV19|-|TRBJ1-5|-
TGTGCCAGTAGTATGCGACAGCCGGCCTCTGGAAATCAGCCCCAGCATTTT
CASSMRQPASGNQPQHF
>TRBV7-9|-|TRBJ1-1|-
TGTGCCAGCAGCTTCTTGACAGGGAACACTGAAGCTTTCTTT
CASSFLTGNTEAFF